This T cell receptor (beta chain) was identified in a study of CXCR3-negative and CXCR3-positive naive CD8 T cells. Study-wide points: CXCR3-positive naive cells carried more hydrophobic TRB CDR3s than CXCR3-negative naive cells did.

Preparation of TRB cDNA libraries relied on 5' RACE carrying UMI labels. TCRdb re-called the 5' RACE reads, yielding one record per CDR3 amino acid sequence without DNA. Recorded for this sample: tens of thousands of distinct CDR3 sequences. Germline-derived CDR1 and CDR2 are SGHVS and FQNEAQ. The CDR3 has 15 residues. Frequency places this clonotype as medium-sized. Its antigen is as yet unknown. The TCR originated in a human donor in good health. Some clones in this sample may be carry-over from other donors' samples. Sequenced input: naive CXCR3- CD8+ T cells from blood. Subset here: CD45RO-CCR7+CD27+CD95- naive CD8+ T cells lacking CXCR3 (TNR3-). The rearrangement uses TRBV7-8 and TRBJ2-3; TCRdb's D call, TRBD1, is unchecked because there is no DNA. The chain's CDR3 is CASTLAGGYADTQYF. Combining the CDR3 with reference TRBV7-8 and TRBJ2-3 gives the whole variable domain GAGVSQSPRYKVAKRGQDVALRCDPISGHVSLFWYQQALGQGPEFLTYFQNEAQLDKSGLPSDRFFAERPEGSVSTLKIQRTQQEDSAVYLCASTLAGGYADTQYFGPGTRLTVL.